This is a list of T cell receptor beta chains from one sample in a study of T cell responses to AZD1222 COVID-19 vaccine. Data came from immunoSEQ multiplex PCR; TCRdb stores just in-frame clones and leaves some out. The table records over 130,000 clones, around 88% of them present only once. The specimen comprised peripheral blood, sampled on day 0 of AZD1222 vaccination. Source of these receptors: an adult in good health. The CDR3 runs from the conserved cysteine through the conserved F or W. A D gene is named only where the DNA matches it firmly. The size of a clone is reported for some rows only, either as once, few or many, or as a class for expanded clones.

TRBJ2-1	NA	TRBV4-1	TRBD2	TGCGCCAGCAGCCAAGTAGCGGGAACGCAGTTCTTC	CASSQVAGTQFF
TRBJ1-2	NA	TRBV7-9	NA	TGTGCCAGCAGCCAAGGACGGCGAGCTAACTATGGCTACACCTTC	CASSQGRRANYGYTF
TRBJ1-5	NA	TRBV3-1/TRBV3-2	NA	TGTGCCAGCAGCCAAGACAGGGATCAGCCCCAGCATTTT	CASSQDRDQPQHF
TRBJ2-2	NA	TRBV3-1/TRBV3-2	TRBD1	TGTGCCAGCAGCCAAGATGGGACAGGGTCCGGGGAGCTGTTTTTT	CASSQDGTGSGELFF
TRBJ1-1	few	TRBV14	NA	TGTGCCAGCAGCCACGAGGGGATCCCGCAGTACCGGCGTACTGAAGCTTTCTTT	CASSHEGIPQYRRTEAFF
TRBJ2-1	NA	TRBV6-2/TRBV6-3	TRBD1	TGTGCCAGCAGTTACGGGCAGGGGGTCTACAATGAGCAGTTCTTC	CASSYGQGVYNEQFF
TRBJ2-2	NA	TRBV7-2	TRBD2	TGTGCCAGCAGCTCTAAATGGACTAGCGGGACGACCGGGGAGCTGTTTTTT	CASSSKWTSGTTGELFF
TRBJ1-4	NA	TRBV6-5	NA	TGTGCCAGCGGAGGAAGCCAAGTCGAAAAACTGTTTTTT	CASGGSQVEKLFF
TRBJ1-5	NA	TRBV5-8	NA	TGTGCCAGCAGCTTGGCGGAGGATCAGCCCCAGCATTTT	CASSLAEDQPQHF
TRBJ1-1	NA	TRBV29-1	NA	TGCAGCGTCGTAGAGAACACTGAAGCTTTCTTT	CSVVENTEAFF
TRBJ1-3	NA	TRBV29-1	NA	TGCAGCGTTCGTGATTCTGGAAACACCATATATTTT	CSVRDSGNTIYF
TRBJ2-3	once	TRBV12-5	TRBD2	TGTGCTAGTGGTTGGGGGGGTAGCACAGATACGCAGTATTTT	CASGWGGSTDTQYF
TRBJ1-1	once	TRBV30	NA	TGTGCCTGGGGGACGGGGGCGGACAACACTGAAGCTTTCTTT	CAWGTGADNTEAFF
TRBJ2-7	NA	TRBV14	NA	TGTGCCAGCAGCACCCGGGCTGGGGGCCACGAGCAGTACTTC	CASSTRAGGHEQYF
TRBJ1-1	NA	TRBV10-3	NA	TGTGCCGTTCAGGGGATCGGCACTGAAGCTTTCTTT	CAVQGIGTEAFF
TRBJ2-1	NA	TRBV5-3	TRBD1	TGTGCCAGAAGCAGGCGACAGGGGGACAACAATGAGCAGTTCTTC	CARSRRQGDNNEQFF
TRBJ2-5	NA	TRBV12-3/TRBV12-4	TRBD1	TGTGCCAGCAGAGTCGGGACAGAAGAGACCCAGTACTTC	CASRVGTEETQYF
TRBJ1-1	NA	TRBV9	NA	TGTGCCAGCAGCGTAGCGGCCCAGGGGTACACTGAAGCTTTCTTT	CASSVAAQGYTEAFF
TRBJ2-1	NA	TRBV7-9	TRBD2	TGTGCCAGCAGCTTATCCGGACTAGCGGGTCGAGGGGCCGGGAATGAGCAGTTCTTC	CASSLSGLAGRGAGNEQFF
TRBJ2-2	NA	TRBV19	TRBD1	TGTGCCAGTGGAGGGACAGGGGGCACCGGGGAGCTGTTTTTT	CASGGTGGTGELFF
TRBJ2-3	few	TRBV7-3	TRBD2	TGTGCCAGCAGCTTAGGAGCGGGAAGAGATACGCAGTATTTT	CASSLGAGRDTQYF